These 17 T cell receptor beta chains came from one sample sequenced in a study of early stage breast cancer tumors. Data came from immunoSEQ multiplex PCR; TCRdb stores just in-frame clones and leaves some out. The data show about 50,000 clones, about three quarters seen once. The material sequenced was blood. These receptors all come from a person aged 35 to 50 with breast cancer.

The chain employs TRBV19 and TRBJ1-1; D unclear. V gave up 3 bases and J gave up 1 base, with 6 bases separating them. Germline V CDR1 and CDR2: LNHDA, SQIVND (reference sequence). The CDR3 runs 13 residues. CDR3 in DNA: TGTGCCAGTAGTATCCAATCGAACACTGAAGCTTTCTTT. This sequence encodes CASSIQSNTEAFF.

The chain has TRBV7-2 and TRBJ2-1, with a possible D match to TRBD2 (6 bases). CDR3 length equals 15 residues. V lost 1 base, J lost 3 bases, and 10 bases lay in between. Germline V CDR1 and CDR2: SGHTA, FQGNSA. The CDR3 here is CASSLEAGNYNEQFF. DNA for the CDR3: TGTGCCAGCAGCTTAGAAGCGGGTAACTACAATGAGCAGTTCTTC. The variable domain in full, with the rest retrieved from reference TRBV7-2 and TRBJ2-1, is GAGVSQSPSNKVTEKGKDVELRCDPISGHTALYWYRQSLGQGLEFLIYFQGNSAPDKSGLPSDRFSAERTGGSVSTLTIQRTQQEDSAVYLCASSLEAGNYNEQFFGPGTRLTVL.

V is TRBV13 and J is TRBJ1-1; 7 nucleotides agree with TRBD1. This CDR3 contains 15 residues. Germline V lookup: CDR1 PRHDT, CDR2 FYEKMQ (reference sequence). The V gene end was trimmed by 1 base and the J gene end by 4 bases; junction bases not matched to a gene: 6. This CDR3 is CASSLVLGGGTEAFF. The CDR3 coding sequence is TGTGCCAGCAGCTTAGTTCTAGGGGGCGGCACTGAAGCTTTCTTT.

Written as DNA, the CDR3 is TGTGCCAGCAGTTATACAGGGGCTGACACTGAAGCTTTCTTT. Translation gives CASSYTGADTEAFF. This sequence joins TRBV6-1 and TRBJ1-1; 7 bases map to TRBD1. The CDR3 contains 14 residues. From germline, CDR1 is MNHNS and CDR2 SASEGT. V shed 5 bases and J 3 bases; nucleotides not matched to a gene: 6.

The J gene is TRBJ2-7, the V gene TRBV6-1; no clear D. The germline V and J ends were trimmed by 6 bases and 7 bases, with 7 bases remaining between them. Germline CDR1 is MNHNS and CDR2 is SASEGT. The CDR3 loop spans 10 amino acids. The CDR3 reads CASRAWEQYF. For the CDR3, the DNA is TGTGCCAGCAGGGCCTGGGAGCAGTACTTC.

CDR3 protein: CASSQLTNEQFF. In DNA form, the CDR3 reads TGTGCCAGCAGCCAGCTTACTAATGAGCAGTTCTTC. This chain uses TRBV14 with TRBJ2-1, with D unresolved. Germline CDR1 is SGHDN and CDR2 is FVKESK. The V end was cut by 3 bases, the J end by 7 bases, with 7 bases between. This CDR3 region has 12 residues.

V and J are TRBV23-1 and TRBJ2-1; 7 nucleotides align to TRBD2. TRBV23-1 is sorted into the ORF group, with uncertain function. V lost 11 bases to trimming and J lost 10 bases; unmatched junction nucleotides: 5. The CDR3 loop spans 10 amino acids. The CDR3 here is CAVAGEEQFF. The CDR3, as DNA: TGCGCCGTCGCGGGAGAGGAGCAGTTCTTC.

This CDR3 reads CASSQRTSGVGSAYF. CDR3 DNA sequence: TGTGCCAGCAGCCAGCGGACTAGCGGAGTGGGGTCTGCATATTTT. This rearrangement joins TRBV7-2 to TRBJ2-3, with 10 bases matching TRBD2. This CDR3 is built from 15 residues. CDR1 is SGHTA, CDR2 FQGNSA, per germline. V was pared by 5 bases and J by 15 bases, with 17 bases of the junction left unmatched.

The gene calls are TRBV5-5 and TRBJ1-1; D not certain. CDR1 and CDR2 from the germline V gene are SGHKS and YYEKEE (reference sequence). The CDR3 is 13 residues long. V was trimmed by 4 bases and J by 0 bases, leaving 7 bases between them. This CDR3 is CASSLPLNTEAFF. The CDR3, as DNA: TGTGCCAGCAGCCTCCCGCTGAACACTGAAGCTTTCTTT. Complete variable domain (other parts from reference TRBV5-5 and TRBJ1-1): DAGVTQSPTHLIKTRGQQVTLRCSPISGHKSVSWYQQVLGQGPQFIFQYYEKEERGRGNFPDRFSARQFPNYSSELNVNALLLGDSALYLCASSLPLNTEAFFGQGTRLTVV.

The chain uses TRBV2 and TRBJ2-1, with D possibly being TRBD2 (7 bases). The CDR3 runs to 15 residues. Between the trimmed V and J ends, which lost 9 bases and 1 base, there was a span of 16 bases. Germline loops: CDR1 SNHLY, CDR2 FYNNEI. This chain's CDR3 is CASSRGGGSYNEQFF. The CDR3 DNA follows: TGTGCCAGTAGCCGAGGGGGAGGGTCCTACAATGAGCAGTTCTTC. The whole variable domain, filled in from reference TRBV2 and TRBJ2-1, reads EPEVTQTPSHQVTQMGQEVILRCVPISNHLYFYWYRQILGQKVEFLVSFYNNEISEKSEIFDDQFSVERPDGSNFTLKIRSTKLEDSAMYFCASSRGGGSYNEQFFGPGTRLTVL.

The chain carries TRBV5-6 and TRBJ2-7; D is possibly TRBD2 (5 bases). This CDR3 comprises 15 residues. Germline CDR1 is SGHDT and CDR2 is YYEEEE. Trimming took 4 bases from V and 1 from J, leaving 15 bases between them. The CDR3 here is CASSLTTSLSYEQYF. The CDR3 DNA reads as TGTGCCAGCAGCCTGACTACCTCCTTATCCTACGAGCAGTACTTC.

The chain is built from TRBV5-6 and TRBJ2-1, with TRBD2 matching over 11 bases. Germline V CDR1 and CDR2: SGHDT, YYEEEE. This CDR3 comprises 16 residues. Unmatched junction bases numbered 5, after V lost 2 bases and J lost 4 bases. The CDR3 sequence is CASSFSGTSGYNEQFF. As DNA, the CDR3 is TGTGCCAGCAGCTTTTCGGGGACTAGCGGATACAATGAGCAGTTCTTC.

The chain combines TRBV2 with TRBJ2-3; 10 nucleotides align to TRBD2. Per the germline V gene, CDR1 is SNHLY and CDR2 is FYNNEI. There are 14 residues in the CDR3. The V gene end was trimmed by 8 bases and the J gene end by 5 bases; junction bases not matched to a gene: 7. CDR3 coding DNA: TGTGCCAGCGGGTTAGGACTAGCGGAAGATACGCAGTATTTT. This translates into CASGLGLAEDTQYF.

In its sample, this clone was seen a few times. The chain combines TRBV10-3 with TRBJ1-1; D gene uncertain. V dropped 2 bases and J dropped 3 bases, with 10 bases sitting between them. Germline V gives CDR1 ENHRY, CDR2 SYGVKD. The CDR3 is 14 residues long. In nucleotides, the CDR3 is TGTGCCATCAGTGAGAGCACTGGGGACACTGAAGCTTTCTTT. Protein product: CAISESTGDTEAFF.

This sequence joins TRBV6-1 and TRBJ2-7, with a weak D call TRBD1 (5 bases). CDR1 and CDR2 (germline): MNHNS, SASEGT. The CDR3 sequence is 11 residues long. V was cut by 8 bases and J by 0 bases, with 5 bases left in between. CDR3 sequence: CASGASYEQYF. DNA for the CDR3: TGTGCCAGCGGGGCCTCCTACGAGCAGTACTTC.

The rearrangement links TRBV5-4 to TRBJ2-7; 9 positions agree with TRBD2. The CDR3 is 16 amino acids. The V gene's germline CDR1 is SGHNT and CDR2 YYREEE (reference sequence). Trimming at V came to 0 bases and at J to 3 bases, leaving 7 bases not matched to a gene. The CDR3 region has the DNA TGTGCCAGCAGCTTGGCCGGGGCTAGCGGGAACTACGAGCAGTACTTC. Its translation is CASSLAGASGNYEQYF.

The chain carries TRBV19 and TRBJ1-2; possible D gene TRBD1, 6 bases. V dropped 0 bases and J dropped 2 bases, with 7 bases sitting between them. The CDR3 consists of 14 residues. Germline CDR1 LNHDA, CDR2 SQIVND (reference sequence). The CDR3 coding sequence is TGTGCCAGTAGTATAGATCAGGGGAACTATGGCTACACCTTC. Protein product: CASSIDQGNYGYTF.